These 14 T cell receptor beta chains were all obtained from the same sample, sequenced in a study of sequential checkpoint blockade in melanoma. Generated by immunoSEQ multiplex PCR, the TCRdb table keeps only in-frame clones and is missing some. This sample yields 17,000 or so clones, of which 45% to 65% are seen a single time; roughly 15% belongs to the top ten. Treatment described: randomized to nivolumab then ipilimumab (arm A) or the reverse (arm B). Source: CD8+ T cells sorted from blood (inferred from file names), taken from a patient given nivolumab and ipilimumab in sequence. Receptors were obtained from a human donor with melanoma.

J is TRBJ2-2 and V is TRBV7-9; 9 nucleotides line up with TRBD2. Per the germline V gene, CDR1 is SEHNR and CDR2 is FQNEAQ (reference sequence). Trimming cost V 3 bases and J 4 bases; bases outside gene matches: 6. The CDR3 runs 16 residues. CDR3 in amino acids: CASSLVSGRFTGELFF. In DNA form, the CDR3 reads TGTGCCAGCAGCTTGGTGAGCGGGAGGTTCACCGGGGAGCTGTTTTTT.

This clone was observed a single time. V and J are TRBV4-1 and TRBJ2-5, with a weak D call TRBD2 (6 bases). The CDR3 consists of 17 residues. Trimming shortened V by 0 bases and J by 0 bases, and 14 bases separated the two germline ends. CDR1 is MGHRA, CDR2 YSYEKL, per germline. CDR3 protein: CASSQDPRGTYQETQYF. DNA of the CDR3: TGCGCCAGCAGCCAAGATCCCCGGGGGACGTACCAAGAGACCCAGTACTTC.

The V gene is TRBV5-1, the J gene TRBJ2-7; D possibly corresponds to TRBD1 (5 bases). This CDR3 contains 13 residues. Germline CDR1 SGHRS, CDR2 YFSETQ. V lost 3 bases and J 4 bases, leaving 11 bases between the germline ends. The CDR3 protein is CASSSSDRYEQYF. The CDR3 DNA reads TGCGCCAGCAGCTCGTCAGACAGATACGAGCAGTACTTC.

The gene calls are TRBV5-3 and TRBJ2-5; TRBD1 aligns across 8 bases. TRBV5-3 belongs to the ORF category, with a function that is uncertain. This CDR3 contains 16 residues. V trimming: 4 bases; J trimming: 4 bases; junction bases outside the gene matches: 12. The CDR3 sequence: CARSRLTGDLRETQYF. In DNA, the CDR3 is TGTGCCAGAAGCCGATTGACAGGGGACTTGCGAGAGACCCAGTACTTC.

The table lists this clone with a few counts. The junction and the germline gene differ at one end; a read error may be behind it. V and J are TRBV5-3 and TRBJ1-6; 10 bases are shared with TRBD1. TRBV5-3 is flagged as an ORF with uncertain function. This CDR3 contains 16 residues. The DNA of the CDR3 is TGTGCCAGAAGCCTGGGCCGGAGGACAGGGGGTCACCCCCCCCACTTT. This codes for CARSLGRRTGGHPPHF.

The J gene is TRBJ2-5, the V gene TRBV29-1; the match to TRBD2 covers 14 bases. The CDR3 runs to 16 residues. The germline CDR1 and CDR2 sequences are SQVTM and ANQGSEA. With V trimmed by 4 bases and J by 5 bases, 9 bases remained unmatched. In DNA, the CDR3 is TGCAGCGTTGCGGGACTAGCGGGGGCCAGGGGGGAGACCCAGTACTTC. Its protein is CSVAGLAGARGETQYF.

The CDR3: CASSDVDRTQFYEQYF. The CDR3 DNA follows: TGTGCCAGCAGTGACGTAGACAGGACCCAATTCTACGAGCAGTACTTC. The gene calls are TRBV6-1 and TRBJ2-7, with TRBD1 as a possible D gene (6 bases). The CDR3 contains 16 residues. Trimming shortened V by 3 bases and J by 3 bases, and 18 bases separated the two germline ends. Germline V gene data show CDR1 as MNHNS and CDR2 as SASEGT.

This clone has just a few counts. The rearrangement links TRBV9 to TRBJ2-7; TRBD2 matches 13 bases. V lost 0 bases, J lost 4 bases, and 7 bases stayed unmatched. Germline values: CDR1 SGDLS, CDR2 YYNGEE. The CDR3 sequence is 17 residues long. As DNA, the CDR3 is TGTGCCAGCAGCGTAGGGCCACCGGGACTAGCGGGGTACGAGCAGTACTTC. Its protein product is CASSVGPPGLAGYEQYF.

This chain uses TRBV7-6 with TRBJ1-2; D gene uncertain. CDR1 and CDR2 (germline): SGHVS, FNYEAQ. The CDR3 contains 13 residues. Trimming removed 3 bases at V and 6 bases at J, with 11 bases between. The CDR3 DNA reads TGTGCCAGCAGCTTTAATATTGGAGATGGCTACACCTTC. Its translation is CASSFNIGDGYTF. The complete variable domain, with remaining parts taken from reference TRBV7-6 and TRBJ1-2, reads GAGVSQSPRYKVTKRGQDVALRCDPISGHVSLYWYRQALGQGPEFLTYFNYEAQQDKSGLPNDRFSAERPEGSISTLTIQRTEQRDSAMYRCASSFNIGDGYTFGSGTRLTVV.

The J gene is TRBJ2-7, the V gene TRBV5-1; D gene ambiguous. Germline-derived CDR1 and CDR2 are SGHRS and YFSETQ. The V and J ends lost 4 bases and 3 bases respectively, with 5 bases between them. CDR3 length: 11 residues. CDR3 DNA: TGCGCCAGCAGCGGCGGCTACGAGCAGTACTTC. It translates to CASSGGYEQYF.

V gene TRBV7-3 combines with J gene TRBJ2-1, with 9 positions matching TRBD2. This CDR3 comprises 17 residues. Germline V gene data show CDR1 as SGHTA and CDR2 as FQGTGA. Trimming removed 2 bases from V and 0 bases from J; junction bases left unmatched: 5. CDR3 protein: CASSLVSSGASYNEQFF. CDR3 DNA sequence: TGTGCCAGCAGCTTAGTCTCTAGCGGGGCCTCCTACAATGAGCAGTTCTTC.

The chain combines TRBV27 with TRBJ2-1; 7 bases line up with TRBD1. Germline trimming cut 3 bases from V and 3 bases from J; bases unmatched to any gene: 11. The CDR3 is made up of 17 amino acids. Germline loops: CDR1 MNHEY, CDR2 SMNVEV (reference sequence). DNA of the CDR3: TGTGCCAGCAGTTTGTCTTACGGGACAGCTAGCTACAATGAGCAGTTCTTC. Translated: CASSLSYGTASYNEQFF.

This sequence joins TRBV7-9 and TRBJ1-2; a possible D gene is TRBD1 (5 bases). The CDR3 totals 14 residues. Germline V gene lookup returns CDR1 SEHNR and CDR2 FQNEAQ (reference sequence). V was trimmed by 5 bases and J by 4 bases, leaving 14 bases between them. In DNA, the CDR3 is TGTGCCAGCAGCACGATCCTAGGGGCCTATGGCTACACCTTC. This sequence encodes CASSTILGAYGYTF. Combining the CDR3 with reference TRBV7-9 and TRBJ1-2 gives the whole variable domain DTGVSQNPRHKITKRGQNVTFRCDPISEHNRLYWYRQTLGQGPEFLTYFQNEAQLEKSRLLSDRFSAERPKGSFSTLEIQRTEQGDSAMYLCASSTILGAYGYTFGSGTRLTVV.

This rearrangement joins TRBV27 to TRBJ1-3; weak D call: TRBD1 (6 bases). The CDR3 has 14 residues. The V gene's germline CDR1 is MNHEY and CDR2 SMNVEV (reference sequence). V lost 6 bases and J 4 bases, leaving 13 bases between the germline ends. The DNA of the CDR3 is TGTGCCAGCAGCGTAACAGGGACCGGAAACACCATATATTTT. Residues: CASSVTGTGNTIYF.